One and the same sample provided the 11 T cell receptor beta chains below, sequenced in a study of a mutant IDH1 vaccine in newly diagnosed glioma (dated by TCRdb to the early 2020s). Library preparation employed the immunoSEQ multiplex PCR assay. TCRdb's version of the immuneACCESS table is confined to in-frame rearrangements and falls short of the full clone set. An unresolved V gene accounts for under half of the shortfall where checked; the remainder is of unknown origin. The sample contains fewer than 85,000 clones, 70% to 90% of them found a single time. The ten most abundant clones make up 2.9% of the sample. The sample's time point label, decoded: baseline, week 1 (first vaccination visit). The sample's treatment or condition label, in plain terms: pre-vaccination baseline after standard-of-care therapy. The sample in question was PBMCs, obtained from a glioma patient treated with radiotherapy, temozolomide or both. All receptors come from a young man with glioma.

The V and J genes are TRBV7-8 and TRBJ2-3; 8 bases line up with TRBD1. This CDR3 is 15 amino acids long. Per germline, CDR1 SGHVS and CDR2 FQNEAQ. V was clipped by 3 bases and J by 4 bases; unmatched bases: 6. The CDR3 loop is CASSFQGAVADTQYF. In DNA form, the CDR3 reads TGTGCCAGCAGCTTCCAGGGGGCGGTGGCAGATACGCAGTATTTT.

The genes are TRBV4-1 and TRBJ2-3; D is possibly TRBD2 (6 bases). The CDR3 is 17 amino acids. CDR1 MGHRA and CDR2 YSYEKL come from the germline V gene. The V gene lost 0 bases and the J gene lost 7 bases, with 20 bases spanning the gap. CDR3 sequence: CASSQDRDPGGRNTQYF. DNA for the CDR3: TGCGCCAGCAGCCAAGATCGGGACCCCGGGGGTAGAAATACGCAGTATTTT.

The chain recombines TRBV9 with TRBJ1-1; D unclear. The CDR3 extends over 17 amino acids. Trimming took off 0 bases at V and 0 bases at J, with 15 bases between the two ends. The germline gives CDR1 SGDLS, CDR2 YYNGEE. In nucleotides, the CDR3 is TGTGCCAGCAGCGTAGCAAACGTTAAAGTGCTGAACACTGAAGCTTTCTTT. Translated: CASSVANVKVLNTEAFF.

This clone was counted once. The chain links TRBV19 to TRBJ1-2; weak D call: TRBD1 (6 bases). Between the trimmed V and J ends, which lost 4 bases and 1 base, there was a span of 16 bases. CDR3 length: 16 residues. The germline V gene encodes CDR1 LNHDA and CDR2 SQIVND (reference sequence). The DNA for the CDR3 is TGTGCCAGTAGTAGTACTCCGGACAGACATAACTATGGCTACACCTTC. This codes for CASSSTPDRHNYGYTF. Full variable domain (missing parts from reference TRBV19 and TRBJ1-2): DGGITQSPKYLFRKEGQNVTLSCEQNLNHDAMYWYRQDPGQGLRLIYYSQIVNDFQKGDIAEGYSVSREKKESFPLTVTSAQKNPTAFYLCASSSTPDRHNYGYTFGSGTRLTVV.

The chain combines TRBV27 with TRBJ1-3; D uncertain. The V end lost 0 bases, the J end lost 0 bases, and 12 bases lay between the germline ends. The CDR3 runs 17 residues. Germline V gene data show CDR1 as MNHEY and CDR2 as SMNVEV (reference sequence). The CDR3: CASSLSGQVSSGNTIYF. DNA of the CDR3: TGTGCCAGCAGTTTATCGGGCCAGGTGAGCTCTGGAAACACCATATATTTT.

The CDR3 here is CASSLEGIRGEQYF. In DNA, the CDR3 is TGTGCCAGCAGCTTAGAGGGTATCCGAGGCGAGCAGTACTTC. The chain uses TRBV7-9 and TRBJ2-7; no definite D call. Trimming removed 1 base from V and 6 bases from J, with 13 bases in between. Germline V gene data show CDR1 as SEHNR and CDR2 as FQNEAQ (reference sequence). The CDR3 length is 14 residues.

With regard to this clone: One base away lies a much larger clone, so this may be a sequencing read error. V is TRBV20-1 and J is TRBJ1-1; no clear D gene. Trimming removed 1 base at V and 0 bases at J, with 0 bases between. CDR3 length: 11 residues. Germline values: CDR1 DFQATT, CDR2 SNEGSKA (reference sequence). CDR3 in DNA: TGCAGTGCTAGAGTGAACACTGAAGCTTTCTTT. Amino acids: CSARVNTEAFF.

This chain connects TRBV2 to TRBJ2-7; 8 bases are shared with TRBD1. In germline, CDR1 is SNHLY, CDR2 FYNNEI. This CDR3 spans 16 amino acids. J was trimmed by 1 base and V by 3 bases; bases with no gene match: 8. CDR3 DNA: TGTGCCAGCAGTGACGAGACAGGGGTGACTTCCTACGAGCAGTACTTC. Encoded protein: CASSDETGVTSYEQYF.

For the CDR3, the DNA is TGTGCCAGCAGCTTCCTCAGGACTAGCGGCGAGCAGTACTTC. Translated: CASSFLRTSGEQYF. The genes are TRBV7-8 and TRBJ2-7, with TRBD2 identical over 10 bases. The ends lost 3 bases at V and 6 bases at J; junction bases unmatched: 5. CDR3 length equals 14 residues. Germline V lookup: CDR1 SGHVS, CDR2 FQNEAQ.

The chain has TRBV7-9 and TRBJ2-2; 8 bases are a match to TRBD1. Germline trimming cut 5 bases from V and 2 bases from J; bases unmatched to any gene: 13. This CDR3 is 18 amino acids long. Germline V gives CDR1 SEHNR, CDR2 FQNEAQ (reference sequence). The CDR3 region is CASSTKKGQGPNTGELFF. As DNA, the CDR3 is TGTGCCAGCAGCACTAAGAAAGGACAGGGCCCCAACACCGGGGAGCTGTTTTTT.

This chain links TRBV30 with TRBJ2-1; 11 bases match TRBD2. The V gene's germline CDR1 is GTSNPN and CDR2 SVGIG (reference sequence). This CDR3 region has 16 residues. Losses at the gene ends were 4 bases for V and 4 bases for J; bases not matched to a gene: 9. The CDR3 DNA is TGTGCCTGGACTCCCCTAACTAGCGGGGGTTACAATGAGCAGTTCTTC. It yields the protein CAWTPLTSGGYNEQFF. Drawing the rest from reference TRBV30 and TRBJ2-1, the complete variable domain is SQTIHQWPATLVQPVGSPLSLECTVEGTSNPNLYWYRQAAGRGLQLLFYSVGIGQISSEVPQNLSASRPQDRQFILSSKKLLLSDSGFYLCAWTPLTSGGYNEQFFGPGTRLTVL.